The TCR beta chain under discussion was sequenced for a study of blood T cell repertoires in COVID-19. Study details: Whether acute or convalescent, the COVID-19 samples came from the United States, Italy and Spain. The analysed material was cDNA or gDNA that came from T cells, B-cell-depleted T cells, or PBMCs.

Per the authors' pipeline: Estimation of nucleated cell counts relied on the amplification of reference gene primers. The data were produced by immunoSEQ multiplex PCR, yet TCRdb's version contains in-frame clones alone and is incomplete. D and trimming come from the DNA, and the V and J calls and clone size come from that table. The table lists a few hundred thousand clones, approximately 89% of them singletons. Unmatched junction bases numbered 11, after V lost 10 bases and J lost 6 bases. Germline V lookup: CDR1 SGHRS, CDR2 YFSETQ. The CDR3 spans 13 residues. The TCR originated in a woman in her forties or fifties who had recovered from COVID-19. Sample: peripheral blood. This chain links TRBV5-1 with TRBJ2-7, with 9 bases matching TRBD2. CDR3 amino acids: CASGGLAGSEQYF. The CDR3 region has the DNA TGCGCCTCTGGTGGGCTAGCGGGAAGCGAGCAGTACTTC.